This T cell receptor (beta chain) was sequenced for a study of T-cell reconstitution after alpha-beta-depleted transplantation in children. Unique molecular identifiers were used in preparing the TCRbeta library. TCRdb independently ran MiXCR on the PCR reads; one entry per CDR3 protein. The repertoire holds roughly 350,000 distinct CDR3 sequences, about 9.3% seen once, with 2% to 3% in the top ten. This CDR3 region has 17 residues. Unmatched junction bases numbered 13, after V lost 5 bases and J lost 4 bases. Material: PBMCs from the stem cell graft donor, obtained from the stem cell graft. The TCR sequence derives from a human donor who donated a stem cell graft to a child with acute lymphoblastic leukemia. The rearrangement joins TRBV12-3 or TRBV12-4 to TRBJ2-3, with TRBD1 matching 9 bases. CDR3 region: CASSPDDGQGRADTQYF. CDR3 sequence (DNA): TGTGCCAGCAGTCCCGACGACGGACAGGGGCGCGCAGATACGCAGTATTTT.